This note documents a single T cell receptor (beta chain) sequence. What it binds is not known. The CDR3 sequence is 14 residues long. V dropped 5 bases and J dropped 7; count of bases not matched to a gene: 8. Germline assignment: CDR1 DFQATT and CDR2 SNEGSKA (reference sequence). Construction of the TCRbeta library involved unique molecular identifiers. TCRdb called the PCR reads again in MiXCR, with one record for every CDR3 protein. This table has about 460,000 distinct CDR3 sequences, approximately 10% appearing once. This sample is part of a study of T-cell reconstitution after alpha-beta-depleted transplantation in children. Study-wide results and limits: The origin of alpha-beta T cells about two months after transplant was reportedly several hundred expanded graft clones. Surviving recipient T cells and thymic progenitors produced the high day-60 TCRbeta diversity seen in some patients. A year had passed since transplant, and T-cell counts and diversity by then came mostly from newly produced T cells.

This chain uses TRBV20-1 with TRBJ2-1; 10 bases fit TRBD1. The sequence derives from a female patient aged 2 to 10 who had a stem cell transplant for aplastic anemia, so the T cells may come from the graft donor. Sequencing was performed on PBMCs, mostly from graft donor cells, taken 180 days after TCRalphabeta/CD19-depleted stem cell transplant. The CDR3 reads CSAYPGQGRNEQFF. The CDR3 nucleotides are TGCAGTGCTTATCCGGGACAGGGGAGGAATGAGCAGTTCTTC.